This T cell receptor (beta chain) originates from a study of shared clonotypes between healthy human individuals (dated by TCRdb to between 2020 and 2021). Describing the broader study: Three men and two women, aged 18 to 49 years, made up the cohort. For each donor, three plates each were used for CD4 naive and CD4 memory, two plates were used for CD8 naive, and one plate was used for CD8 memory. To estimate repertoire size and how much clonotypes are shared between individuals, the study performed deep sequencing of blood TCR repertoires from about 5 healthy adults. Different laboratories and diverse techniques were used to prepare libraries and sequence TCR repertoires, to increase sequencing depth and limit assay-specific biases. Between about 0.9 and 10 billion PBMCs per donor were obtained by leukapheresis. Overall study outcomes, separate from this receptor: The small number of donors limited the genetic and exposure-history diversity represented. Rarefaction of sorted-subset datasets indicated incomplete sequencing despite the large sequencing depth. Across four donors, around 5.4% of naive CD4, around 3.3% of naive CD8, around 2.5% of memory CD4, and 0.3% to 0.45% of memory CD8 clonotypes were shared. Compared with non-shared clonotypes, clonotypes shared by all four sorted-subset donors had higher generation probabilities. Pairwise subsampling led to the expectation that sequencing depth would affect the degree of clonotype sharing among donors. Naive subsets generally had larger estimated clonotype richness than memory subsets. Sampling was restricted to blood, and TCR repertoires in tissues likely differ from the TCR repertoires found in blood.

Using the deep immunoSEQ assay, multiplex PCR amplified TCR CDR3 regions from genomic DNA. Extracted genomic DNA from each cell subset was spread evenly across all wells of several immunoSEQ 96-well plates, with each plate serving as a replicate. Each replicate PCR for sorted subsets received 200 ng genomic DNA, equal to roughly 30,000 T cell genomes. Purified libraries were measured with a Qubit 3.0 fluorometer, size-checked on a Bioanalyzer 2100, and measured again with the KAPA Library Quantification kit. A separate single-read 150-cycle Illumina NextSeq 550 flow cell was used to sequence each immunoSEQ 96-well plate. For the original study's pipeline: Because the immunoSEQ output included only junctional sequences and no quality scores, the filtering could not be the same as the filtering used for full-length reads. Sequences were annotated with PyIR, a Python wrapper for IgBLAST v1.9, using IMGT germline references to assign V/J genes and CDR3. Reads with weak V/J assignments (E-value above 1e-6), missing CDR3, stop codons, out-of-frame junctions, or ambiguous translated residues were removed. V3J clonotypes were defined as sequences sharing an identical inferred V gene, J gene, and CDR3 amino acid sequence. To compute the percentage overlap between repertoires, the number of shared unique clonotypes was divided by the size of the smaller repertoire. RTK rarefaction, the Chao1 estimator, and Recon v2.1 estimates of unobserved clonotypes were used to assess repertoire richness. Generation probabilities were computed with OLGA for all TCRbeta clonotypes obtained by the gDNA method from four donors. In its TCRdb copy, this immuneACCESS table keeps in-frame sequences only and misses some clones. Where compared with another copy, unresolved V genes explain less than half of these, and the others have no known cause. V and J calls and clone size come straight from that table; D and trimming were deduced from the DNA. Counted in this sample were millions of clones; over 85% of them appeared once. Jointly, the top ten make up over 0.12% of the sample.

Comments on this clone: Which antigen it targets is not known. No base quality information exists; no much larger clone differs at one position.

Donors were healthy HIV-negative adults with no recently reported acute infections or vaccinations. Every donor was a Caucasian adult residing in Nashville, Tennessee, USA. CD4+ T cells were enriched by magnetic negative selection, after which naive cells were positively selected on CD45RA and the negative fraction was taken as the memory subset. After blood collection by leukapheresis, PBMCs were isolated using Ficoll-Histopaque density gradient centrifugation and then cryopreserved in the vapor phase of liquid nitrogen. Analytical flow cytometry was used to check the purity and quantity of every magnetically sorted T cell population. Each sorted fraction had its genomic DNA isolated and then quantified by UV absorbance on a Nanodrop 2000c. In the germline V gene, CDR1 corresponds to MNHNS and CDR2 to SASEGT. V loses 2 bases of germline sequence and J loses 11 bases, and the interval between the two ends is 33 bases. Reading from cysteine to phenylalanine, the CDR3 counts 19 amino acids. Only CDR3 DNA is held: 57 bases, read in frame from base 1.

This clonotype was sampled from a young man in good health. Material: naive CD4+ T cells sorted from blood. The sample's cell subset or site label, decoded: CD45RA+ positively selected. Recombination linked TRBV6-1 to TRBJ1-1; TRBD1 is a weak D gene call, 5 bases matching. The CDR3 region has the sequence CASSEMEYRGKELIRLAFF. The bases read TGTGCCAGCAGTGAAATGGAGTATAGGGGCAAGGAATTGATCCGTCTGGCTTTCTTT.